Listed here are 27 T cell receptor beta chains from one sample, sequenced in a study of identical twins. TCRdb redid the calling of the 5' RACE reads with MiXCR, one entry per CDR3 protein. The data contain about 890,000 distinct CDR3 sequences, 10% to 15% of them singletons. These same records also appear under a second study, on yellow fever vaccine responses in identical twins.

What was sequenced was PBMCs. The receptors shown here come from a woman under 30 in good health.

In its sample, this clonotype was seen a few times. In DNA, the CDR3 is TGCAGTGGGGCCGGGGTCTATGGCTACACCTTC. Encoded protein: CSGAGVYGYTF. The genes are TRBV20-1 and TRBJ1-2; no reliable D call. Germline assignment: CDR1 DFQATT and CDR2 SNEGSKA (reference sequence). This CDR3 region has 11 residues. V was trimmed by 7 bases and J by 4 bases, leaving 10 bases between them.

This chain connects TRBV2 to TRBJ2-7; TRBD1 agrees at 7 bases. Germline V gene lookup returns CDR1 SNHLY and CDR2 FYNNEI. CDR3 length equals 14 residues. J lost 2 bases, V lost 6 bases, and 7 bases had no gene match. The CDR3 bases are TGTGCCAGCAGCAATAGACAGGGCCCCTACGAGCAGTACGTC. Translation gives CASSNRQGPYEQYV.

This chain links TRBV10-3 with TRBJ2-3; D is possibly TRBD1 or TRBD2 (5 bases each). V shed 10 bases and J shed 8 bases, with 25 bases lying between them. Germline assignment: CDR1 ENHRY and CDR2 SYGVKD. The CDR3 consists of 15 residues. CDR3 loop: CATWAGTTGVGTQYF. In DNA, the CDR3 is TGTGCCACCTGGGCCGGGACCACGGGTGTGGGTACGCAGTATTTT.

The chain joins TRBV20-1 to TRBJ2-1; 7 bases are a match to TRBD2. Germline trimming cut 5 bases from V and 6 bases from J; bases unmatched to any gene: 10. The germline CDR1 and CDR2 sequences are DFQATT and SNEGSKA (reference sequence). The CDR3 is made up of 14 amino acids. The CDR3 bases are TGCAGTGCTTTCAAGCGGGATCTCTTCAATGAGCAGTTCTTC. This sequence encodes CSAFKRDLFNEQFF.

This clonotype turned up a few times. This chain uses TRBV5-1 with TRBJ2-7; possible D gene TRBD1, 6 bases. The germline CDR1 and CDR2 sequences are SGHRS and YFSETQ. The CDR3 runs 15 residues. V lost 6 bases to trimming and J lost 1 base, with 17 bases between them. The chain's CDR3 is CASIPGTRSSYEQYF. CDR3 in DNA: TGCGCCAGCATACCCGGGACAAGGAGTTCCTACGAGCAGTACTTC.

The gene calls are TRBV25-1 and TRBJ1-6, with TRBD1 identical over 9 bases. Germline assignment: CDR1 MGHDK and CDR2 SYGVNS. The V segment lost 2 bases and the J segment 6 bases; nucleotides outside the gene matches: 5. This CDR3 is 16 amino acids long. The CDR3 region is CASSELQGAVNSPLHF. In nucleotides, the CDR3 is TGTGCCAGCAGTGAACTACAGGGGGCAGTTAATTCACCCCTCCACTTT.

This clonotype was detected many times. V usage is TRBV11-2 and J usage is TRBJ2-5, with TRBD2 as a possible D gene (6 bases). Trimming pared 6 bases from V and 6 bases from J, leaving 11 bases between. Germline V gene sequence: CDR1 SGHAT, CDR2 FQNNGV. The CDR3 is made up of 12 amino acids. The CDR3 here is CASSWDFKTQYF. CDR3 DNA sequence: TGTGCCAGCAGTTGGGACTTTAAGACCCAGTACTTC.

The chain couples TRBV29-1 to TRBJ2-1; 10 bases agree with TRBD2. After removal of 6 bases from V and 0 bases from J, the junction contained 11 bases not matched to a gene. The CDR3 covers 17 residues. The germline V gene encodes CDR1 SQVTM and CDR2 ANQGSEA. The CDR3 DNA reads as TGCAGCGTCGCCGGACTAGCGGTTCGAAGCTCCTACAATGAGCAGTTCTTC. Translation: CSVAGLAVRSSYNEQFF.

This sequence joins TRBV29-1 and TRBJ2-7; 10 bases agree with TRBD2. The CDR3 has 13 residues. The trim removed 7 bases at V and 7 bases at J, leaving 10 bases unmatched. Germline CDR1 and CDR2: SQVTM and ANQGSEA. The CDR3 protein is CSASLAGDGEQYF. CDR3 in DNA: TGCAGCGCGTCGCTAGCGGGAGACGGAGAGCAGTACTTC.

This clonotype was detected only a few times. This chain connects TRBV7-7 to TRBJ2-3; TRBD2 is a possible D gene (6 bases). Germline CDR1 is SSHAT and CDR2 is FNYEAQ (reference sequence). The V end lost 4 bases, the J end lost 1 base, and 15 bases lay between the germline ends. The CDR3 totals 16 residues. CDR3 sequence reads: CASSSSLTGGTDTQYF. CDR3 bases: TGTGCCAGCAGCTCGTCTCTTACGGGGGGCACAGATACGCAGTATTTT.

This chain connects TRBV10-3 to TRBJ2-7, with 11 bases aligning to TRBD2. V lost 9 bases to trimming and J lost 2 bases; unmatched junction nucleotides: 12. The germline gives CDR1 ENHRY, CDR2 SYGVKD. The CDR3 totals 16 residues. The DNA for the CDR3 is TGTGCCATTCGGGCGGTGACTAGCGGGACAGCCTACGAGCAGTACTTC. Encoded protein: CAIRAVTSGTAYEQYF.

This clonotype was seen a handful of times. This chain connects TRBV11-2 to TRBJ2-7; D gene unclear. There are 13 residues in the CDR3. Germline assignment: CDR1 SGHAT and CDR2 FQNNGV. V was trimmed by 5 bases and J by 9 bases, leaving 17 bases between them. The CDR3, as DNA: TGTGCCAGCAGCACTGGTGGGGTTGGTGGGCAGTACGTC. Amino acids: CASSTGGVGGQYV.

This chain links TRBV18 with TRBJ2-5; D possibly corresponds to TRBD2 (6 bases). With 1 base removed from V and 5 bases from J, the gap between germline ends came to 11 bases. CDR3 length: 14 amino acids. Per the germline V gene, CDR1 is KGHSH and CDR2 is LQKENI. The CDR3 coding sequence is TGTGCCAGCTCACCACTACCGGGGGAGGAGACCCAGTACTTC. Encoded protein: CASSPLPGEETQYF.

This clonotype has more than one count but fewer than ten. The J gene is TRBJ2-1, the V gene TRBV6-1; 7 positions agree with TRBD2. J lost 4 bases, V lost 5 bases, and 11 bases had no gene match. Per the germline V gene, CDR1 is MNHNS and CDR2 is SASEGT. This CDR3 contains 16 residues. The CDR3 DNA is TGTGCCAGCAGTTTGAAGCGGGGCTACCGATACAATGAGCAGTTCTTC. Translating gives CASSLKRGYRYNEQFF.

The rearrangement joins TRBV11-1 to TRBJ2-1; 7 bases fit TRBD2. J gave up 9 bases and V 1 base, and 9 bases lay outside the gene matches. The CDR3 consists of 15 residues. Germline V gives CDR1 SGHAT, CDR2 FQDESV (reference sequence). The CDR3 reads CASSLVGGGPAEQFF. The CDR3 nucleotides read TGTGCCAGCAGCTTAGTCGGGGGAGGGCCAGCTGAGCAGTTCTTC.

For the CDR3, the DNA is TGTGCCAGCAGCCCCGGGGTCGGCCGAACCGCTGGGCCCTACAATGAGCAGTTCTTC. Its protein product is CASSPGVGRTAGPYNEQFF. The V call is TRBV11-1, the J call TRBJ2-1; TRBD2 might be the D (5 bases). The CDR3 is 19 amino acids. The germline V gene encodes CDR1 SGHAT and CDR2 FQDESV (reference sequence). V lost 5 bases to trimming and J lost 2 bases, with 25 bases between them.

This clonotype was seen a handful of times. V is TRBV20-1 and J is TRBJ2-5, with 8 bases identical to TRBD2. Germline CDR1 and CDR2: DFQATT and SNEGSKA (reference sequence). V lost 3 bases, J lost 5 bases, and 11 bases stayed unmatched. The CDR3 loop spans 15 amino acids. The CDR3 reads CSASRGGLVYETQYF. The CDR3 DNA reads as TGCAGTGCTAGTCGGGGGGGGCTCGTCTACGAGACCCAGTACTTC.

The V call is TRBV5-1, the J call TRBJ2-1, with D unresolved. The CDR3 is made up of 18 amino acids. V lost 0 bases, J lost 2 bases, and 18 bases lay in between. Per germline, CDR1 SGHRS and CDR2 YFSETQ. This CDR3 is CASSLEASLGAPYNEQFF. CDR3 sequence (DNA): TGCGCCAGCAGCTTGGAGGCCAGTCTGGGCGCCCCCTACAATGAGCAGTTCTTC.

This clonotype was detected only a few times. V and J are TRBV4-1 and TRBJ1-2; D possibly corresponds to TRBD1 (6 bases). Germline V gene data show CDR1 as MGHRA and CDR2 as YSYEKL. This CDR3 contains 16 residues. Trimming stripped 0 bases from V and 1 base from J, with 12 bases between. CDR3 DNA sequence: TGCGCCAGCAGCCAAGATAACAGGGAACGTAACTATGGCTACACCTTC. It specifies CASSQDNRERNYGYTF.

This clonotype was picked up a small number of times. This chain joins TRBV28 and TRBJ2-7, with 8 bases that match TRBD2. Germline assignment: CDR1 MDHEN and CDR2 SYDVKM. J lost 2 bases, V lost 5 bases, and 14 bases had no gene match. This CDR3 spans 17 amino acids. The CDR3 nucleotides read TGTGCCAGCAGTCAGAGACTACGACTAGCGCCCGCCTACGAGCAGTACTTC. Amino acid sequence: CASSQRLRLAPAYEQYF.

The chain carries TRBV28 and TRBJ2-3; TRBD2 matches at 16 bases. V lost 5 bases to trimming and J lost 3 bases; unmatched junction nucleotides: 17. This CDR3 contains 21 residues. Germline lookup yields CDR1 MDHEN and CDR2 SYDVKM. CDR3 nucleotides: TGTGCCAGCAGTCCAGAGCCGGGACTAGCGGGGGGGCGTTTTCCGACAGATACGCAGTATTTT. This gives the protein CASSPEPGLAGGRFPTDTQYF. Full variable domain (missing parts from reference TRBV28 and TRBJ2-3): DVKVTQSSRYLVKRTGEKVFLECVQDMDHENMFWYRQDPGLGLRLIYFSYDVKMKEKGDIPEGYSVSREKKERFSLILESASTNQTSMYLCASSPEPGLAGGRFPTDTQYFGPGTRLTVL.

This clonotype came up many times. The V gene is TRBV12-3 or TRBV12-4, the J gene TRBJ2-1; possible D gene TRBD2, 5 bases. This CDR3 spans 17 amino acids. Deletions cut 3 bases from V and 3 bases from J, with 18 bases between. The CDR3 sequence is CASSFGGGGRYYNEQFF. The CDR3 DNA reads TGTGCCAGCAGTTTTGGTGGAGGTGGCAGATACTACAATGAGCAGTTCTTC.

The V call is TRBV20-1, the J call TRBJ2-1; 10 bases agree with TRBD2. Germline V CDR1 and CDR2: DFQATT, SNEGSKA (reference sequence). Germline trimming cut 0 bases from V and 3 bases from J; bases unmatched to any gene: 8. The CDR3 totals 17 residues. CDR3 in DNA: TGCAGTGCTAGAGATTGGGCGGGACTAGCGAACTACAATGAGCAGTTCTTC. Translating gives CSARDWAGLANYNEQFF.

This clonotype was counted between two and nine times. The chain joins TRBV4-1 to TRBJ2-7; 10 nucleotides agree with TRBD1. The CDR3 is made up of 17 amino acids. Per the germline V gene, CDR1 is MGHRA and CDR2 is YSYEKL. V lost 2 bases and J lost 6; bases outside the gene matches: 13. The CDR3 here is CASSQTRSGQGYFEQYF. CDR3 sequence (DNA): TGCGCCAGCAGCCAAACTCGTTCGGGACAGGGGTATTTCGAGCAGTACTTC.

This clonotype was counted a few times. The genes are TRBV28 and TRBJ2-3; the D gene is possibly TRBD2 (6 bases). This CDR3 is built from 15 residues. Per germline, CDR1 MDHEN and CDR2 SYDVKM. Trimming took 6 bases from V and 7 from J, leaving 20 bases between them. This CDR3 is CASRPSRPGLNTQYF. CDR3 sequence (DNA): TGTGCCAGCAGACCAAGCCGCCCGGGACTCAATACGCAGTATTTT.

The chain combines TRBV5-1 with TRBJ2-4; 7 bases align to TRBD1. Trimming at V came to 4 bases and at J to 6 bases, leaving 7 bases not matched to a gene. CDR1 and CDR2 (germline): SGHRS, YFSETQ. This CDR3 contains 14 residues. CDR3 protein: CASSLVGQANIQYF. CDR3 in DNA: TGCGCCAGCAGCCTAGTCGGACAGGCAAACATTCAGTACTTC.

The chain recombines TRBV12-3 or TRBV12-4 with TRBJ2-1; tentatively, D is TRBD2 (5 bases). This CDR3 is 15 amino acids long. Trimming pared 3 bases from V and 8 bases from J, leaving 17 bases between. Here the CDR3 reads CASSFQVRVRHEQFF. CDR3 DNA sequence: TGTGCCAGCAGTTTTCAGGTGCGGGTCCGACATGAGCAGTTCTTC.